One and the same sample provided the 15 T cell receptor beta chains below, sequenced in a study of T-cell memory formation after mild COVID-19 (dated by TCRdb to the early 2020s). Library construction relied on 5' RACE. TCRdb records Illumina NovaSeq 6000 as the sequencer. The public sequencing data were trimmed at Q25 with fastp and processed into clonotypes with MiXCR by TCRdb, which kept only in-frame beta chains. For every CDR3 protein sequence, its rows merge into one entry that carries the most common genes and DNA. The sample table records 110,000 to 150,000 distinct CDR3 sequences; more than 13% of these occur just once. The top ten constitute roughly 28% of the sample. Sequenced input: PBMCs or a T cell subset sorted from them (not recorded which). The source is an adult woman who had mild COVID-19 (a few samples of this study predate the infection). The sample titles of this study are shuffled in the database, so cell type and time point are left out; the donor was told from shared clones.

This clonotype has only one observation. The chain uses TRBV2 and TRBJ2-7; 7 nucleotides line up with TRBD2. The junction had 7 bases not matched to a gene; V was cut back by 8 bases and J by 3 bases. CDR1 and CDR2 (germline): SNHLY, FYNNEI. The CDR3 runs to 13 residues. The chain's CDR3 is CASVTSDLYEQYF. CDR3 nucleotides: TGTGCCAGCGTCACTAGCGATCTCTACGAGCAGTACTTC.

The chain is built from TRBV7-9 and TRBJ2-5; D uncertain. Per the germline V gene, CDR1 is SEHNR and CDR2 is FQNEAQ (reference sequence). Trimming stripped 4 bases from V and 3 bases from J, with 9 bases between. The length of the CDR3 is 13 residues. DNA of the CDR3: TGTGCCAGCAGCTCCACCGGAGAAGAGACCCAGTACTTC. This codes for CASSSTGEETQYF.

V usage is TRBV15 and J usage is TRBJ1-2; D is undetermined. The CDR3 loop spans 13 amino acids. Germline V CDR1 and CDR2: LNHNV, YYDKDF (reference sequence). The germline V and J ends were trimmed by 1 base and 3 bases, with 6 bases remaining between them. The CDR3 protein is CATSRASYYGYTF. The CDR3 DNA is TGTGCCACCAGCAGAGCGTCGTACTATGGCTACACCTTC.

This clonotype has more than one count but fewer than ten. CDR3 amino acids: CASSQVQWTYEQYF. As DNA, the CDR3 is TGTGCCAGCAGCCAAGTACAGTGGACCTACGAGCAGTACTTC. The rearrangement links TRBV3-1 to TRBJ2-7; no firm D call. CDR3 length: 14 residues. V lost 1 base and J lost 2, with 9 bases in between. Germline V CDR1 and CDR2: LGHDT, YNNKEL (reference sequence).

V usage is TRBV5-5 and J usage is TRBJ2-5, with 16 bases aligning to TRBD2. This CDR3 has 17 residues. The germline V gene has CDR1 SGHKS and CDR2 YYEKEE (reference sequence). The J segment lost 2 bases and the V segment lost 3 bases, leaving 4 bases of the junction unmatched. CDR3 sequence reads: CASSSGTSGGGQETQYF. The CDR3 nucleotides read TGTGCCAGCAGCTCCGGGACTAGCGGGGGGGGTCAAGAGACCCAGTACTTC.

This clonotype was counted ten times or more. The chain recombines TRBV5-1 with TRBJ2-1; 14 nucleotides line up with TRBD2. This CDR3 is 19 amino acids long. The J segment lost 1 base and the V segment lost 2 bases, leaving 8 bases of the junction unmatched. From germline, CDR1 is SGHRS and CDR2 YFSETQ. CDR3 region: CASSFSSGTSGGSYNEQFF. DNA of the CDR3: TGCGCCAGCAGCTTCTCTTCAGGGACTAGCGGGGGTTCCTACAATGAGCAGTTCTTC.

The chain couples TRBV4-3 to TRBJ1-1; D call uncertain. V lost 1 base to trimming and J lost 6 bases, with 15 bases between them. The length of the CDR3 is 15 residues. Germline V gene lookup returns CDR1 LGHNA and CDR2 YSLEER. The CDR3 DNA is TGCGCCAGCAGCCAAGGGAACGCTGGTTGGGCTGAAGCTTTCTTT. Its protein is CASSQGNAGWAEAFF.

The chain recombines TRBV5-8 with TRBJ2-1, with 8 bases identical to TRBD1. V lost 4 bases, J lost 3 bases, and 6 bases stayed unmatched. From germline, CDR1 is SGHTS and CDR2 YDEGEE. The CDR3 loop spans 15 amino acids. The CDR3 region has the DNA TGTGCCAGCAGCGGAATCGGGACAGGCTACAATGAGCAGTTCTTC. This codes for CASSGIGTGYNEQFF.

This clonotype was detected only a few times. This chain connects TRBV7-9 to TRBJ2-1, with 10 bases lining up with TRBD2. CDR1 and CDR2 (germline): SEHNR, FQNEAQ (reference sequence). The J segment lost 1 base and the V segment lost 4 bases, leaving 4 bases of the junction unmatched. CDR3 size: 16 residues. CDR3 bases: TGTGCCAGCAGCTCCTCTAGCGGGAGATCCTACAATGAGCAGTTCTTC. This codes for CASSSSSGRSYNEQFF.

The chain combines TRBV24-1 with TRBJ1-5, with D unresolved. Trimming pared 0 bases from V and 1 base from J, leaving 6 bases between. This CDR3 has 15 residues. CDR1 is KGHDR and CDR2 is SFDVKD in the germline V gene. CDR3 bases: TGTGCCACCAGTGATTTGGGGGAAAGCAATCAGCCCCAGCATTTT. Translating gives CATSDLGESNQPQHF.

The rearrangement uses TRBV4-3 and TRBJ2-1; D is possibly TRBD1 (5 bases). Trimming left V 5 bases short and J 1 base short, with 12 bases between. This CDR3 is built from 15 residues. Germline loops: CDR1 LGHNA, CDR2 YSLEER. The CDR3 nucleotides read TGCGCCAGCAGCGCTCAGGGAAAGTCCTACAATGAGCAGTTCTTC. Its protein product is CASSAQGKSYNEQFF.

This clonotype was counted a few times. The chain uses TRBV2 and TRBJ2-1, with D uncertain. This CDR3 is 12 amino acids long. Germline CDR1 reads SNHLY; CDR2 reads FYNNEI. Trimming took off 7 bases at V and 15 bases at J, with 19 bases between the two ends. This CDR3 is CASTSTPGGRFF. The CDR3, as DNA: TGTGCCAGCACTTCGACCCCCGGTGGGCGGTTCTTC.

The rearrangement uses TRBV20-1 and TRBJ2-2, with 10 bases aligning to TRBD2. After removal of 0 bases from V and 1 base from J, the junction contained 8 bases not matched to a gene. This CDR3 is 18 amino acids long. Germline CDR1 reads DFQATT; CDR2 reads SNEGSKA (reference sequence). The CDR3 nucleotides are TGCAGTGCTAGAGAGGGGGCTAGCGGGAGCCTGAACACCGGGGAGCTGTTTTTT. The encoded protein is CSAREGASGSLNTGELFF.

The chain combines TRBV7-9 with TRBJ1-6; D gene unclear. The CDR3 sequence is 16 residues long. Germline CDR1 is SEHNR and CDR2 is FQNEAQ (reference sequence). Trimming left V 7 bases short and J 2 bases short, with 15 bases between. Written as DNA, the CDR3 is TGTGCCAGCACCCCGGCAGGTGTCCCCTATAATTCACCCCTCCACTTT. Amino acid sequence: CASTPAGVPYNSPLHF.

A few counts support this clonotype. The CDR3: CASSQDRTGYWDGYTF. In DNA form, the CDR3 reads TGCGCCAGCAGCCAAGACCGGACAGGGTACTGGGATGGCTACACCTTC. The V gene is TRBV4-3, the J gene TRBJ1-2, with 8 bases that match TRBD1. V shed 0 bases, J shed 6 bases, and the junction held 9 bases outside the gene matches. CDR3 length: 16 residues. Germline lookup yields CDR1 LGHNA and CDR2 YSLEER.